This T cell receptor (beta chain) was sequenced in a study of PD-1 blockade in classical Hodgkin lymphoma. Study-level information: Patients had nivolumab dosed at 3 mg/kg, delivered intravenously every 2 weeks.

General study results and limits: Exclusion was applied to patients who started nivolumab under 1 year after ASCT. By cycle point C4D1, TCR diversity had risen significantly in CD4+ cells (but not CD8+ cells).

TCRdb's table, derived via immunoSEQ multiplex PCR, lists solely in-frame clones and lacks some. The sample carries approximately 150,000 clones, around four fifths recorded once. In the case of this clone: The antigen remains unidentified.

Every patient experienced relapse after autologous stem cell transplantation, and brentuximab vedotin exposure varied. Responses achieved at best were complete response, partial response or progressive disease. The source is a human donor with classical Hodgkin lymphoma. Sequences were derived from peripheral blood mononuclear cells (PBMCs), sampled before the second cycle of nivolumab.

This CDR3 reads CASSNSPADTQYF. For the CDR3, the DNA is TGTGCCAGTAGTAATAGCCCCGCAGATACGCAGTATTTT. The V call is TRBV19, the J call TRBJ2-3; D not resolved. CDR1 is LNHDA and CDR2 is SQIVND in the germline V gene (reference sequence). The CDR3 sequence is 13 residues long. Trimming cost V 4 bases and J 4 bases, with 9 bases left between them.